This T cell receptor (beta chain) originates from a study of identical twins. TCRdb passed the 5' RACE reads through MiXCR, listing each CDR3 protein once. The sample yields roughly 290,000 distinct CDR3 sequences, 6.5% to 9.5% seen once. Trimming pared 4 bases from V and 1 base from J, leaving 12 bases between. The germline gives CDR1 KGHDR, CDR2 SFDVKD. This CDR3 comprises 16 residues. The same sample was also used in a study of yellow fever vaccine responses in identical twins.

V gene TRBV24-1 combines with J gene TRBJ2-2, with no clear D. The clonotype was recovered from a young woman in good health. Sequenced input: memory (CD45RO+) T cells sorted from blood. The CDR3 bases are TGTGCCACCAGTGACATGGATGGGGTGAACACCGGGGAGCTGTTTTTT. It codes for CATSDMDGVNTGELFF.